These 3 T cell receptor beta chains originate from one sample sequenced in a study of blood T cell repertoires in COVID-19. Data came from immunoSEQ multiplex PCR; TCRdb stores just in-frame clones and leaves some out. This table has tens of thousands of clones, around 87% appearing once. What was sequenced was peripheral blood. The receptors here all came from a woman aged 80 or over with COVID-19, enrolled during active disease.

This clone was detected once. The rearrangement uses TRBV28 and TRBJ2-5; 11 bases fit TRBD2. CDR1 MDHEN and CDR2 SYDVKM come from the germline V gene. The CDR3 length is 17 residues. V lost 7 bases, J lost 5 bases, and 15 bases stayed unmatched. The CDR3 spells CASTRGLAGGGGETQYF. DNA for the CDR3: TGTGCCAGCACCCGTGGGCTAGCGGGAGGAGGAGGGGAGACCCAGTACTTC.

The genes are TRBV12-5 and TRBJ2-7; 8 nucleotides match TRBD1. The CDR3 has 14 residues. With V trimmed by 6 bases and J by 4 bases, 8 bases remained unmatched. Germline values: CDR1 LGHNT, CDR2 FRNRAP. The chain's CDR3 is CASGLAGTGYEQYF. In DNA form, the CDR3 reads TGTGCTAGTGGCCTAGCTGGGACAGGATACGAGCAGTACTTC.

This chain links TRBV18 with TRBJ1-1; 7 positions match TRBD1. The trim removed 6 bases at V and 1 base at J, leaving 8 bases unmatched. Per the germline V gene, CDR1 is KGHSH and CDR2 is LQKENI. The CDR3 has 15 residues. The CDR3 loop is CASSRDSHKNTEAFF. CDR3 bases: TGTGCCAGCTCTAGGGACAGCCATAAGAACACTGAAGCTTTCTTT.